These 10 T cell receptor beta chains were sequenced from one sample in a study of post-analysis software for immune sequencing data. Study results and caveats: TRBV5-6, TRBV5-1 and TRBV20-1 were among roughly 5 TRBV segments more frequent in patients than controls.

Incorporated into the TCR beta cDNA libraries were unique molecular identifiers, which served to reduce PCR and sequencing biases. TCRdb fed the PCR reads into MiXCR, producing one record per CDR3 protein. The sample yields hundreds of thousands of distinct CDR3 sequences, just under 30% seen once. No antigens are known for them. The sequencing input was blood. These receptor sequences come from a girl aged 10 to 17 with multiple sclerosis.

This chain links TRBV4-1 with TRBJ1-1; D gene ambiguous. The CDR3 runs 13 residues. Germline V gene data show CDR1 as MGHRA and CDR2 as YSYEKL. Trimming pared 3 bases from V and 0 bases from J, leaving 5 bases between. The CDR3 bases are TGCGCCAGCAGCCATCCGCTGAACACTGAAGCTTTCTTT. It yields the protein CASSHPLNTEAFF.

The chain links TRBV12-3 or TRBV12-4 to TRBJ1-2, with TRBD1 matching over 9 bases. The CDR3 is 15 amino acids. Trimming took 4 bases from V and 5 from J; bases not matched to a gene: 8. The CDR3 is CASSSPGTGYYGYTF. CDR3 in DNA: TGTGCCAGCAGTTCCCCCGGGACAGGGTATTATGGCTACACCTTC.

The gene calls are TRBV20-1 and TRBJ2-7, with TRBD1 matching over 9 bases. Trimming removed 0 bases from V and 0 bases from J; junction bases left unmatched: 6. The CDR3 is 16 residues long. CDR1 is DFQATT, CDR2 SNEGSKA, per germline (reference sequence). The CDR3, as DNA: TGCAGTGCTAGAGATGTGGACAGGGGCGACTCCTACGAGCAGTACTTC. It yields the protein CSARDVDRGDSYEQYF.

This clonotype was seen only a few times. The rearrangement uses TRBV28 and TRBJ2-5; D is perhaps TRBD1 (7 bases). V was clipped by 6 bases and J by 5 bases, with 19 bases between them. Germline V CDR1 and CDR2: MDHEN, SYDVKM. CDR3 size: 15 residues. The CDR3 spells CASSSGGRGQETQYF. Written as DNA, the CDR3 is TGTGCCAGCAGCTCCGGGGGTCGGGGACAGGAGACCCAGTACTTC.

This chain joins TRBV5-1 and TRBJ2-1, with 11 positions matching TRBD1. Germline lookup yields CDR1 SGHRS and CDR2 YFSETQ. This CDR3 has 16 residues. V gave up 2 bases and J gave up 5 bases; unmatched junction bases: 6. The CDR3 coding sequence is TGCGCCAGCAGCTTCCTCCGGGACAGGGGGGACAATGAGCAGTTCTTC. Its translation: CASSFLRDRGDNEQFF.

The CDR3, as DNA: TGTGCCAGCAGCTTCTCCCCCCCGTCGTCAGGCTACACCTTC. It encodes CASSFSPPSSGYTF. The chain recombines TRBV7-2 with TRBJ1-2; D is unclear. The CDR3 has 14 residues. Germline V gene sequence: CDR1 SGHTA, CDR2 FQGNSA. Trimming took 3 bases from V and 8 from J, leaving 16 bases between them.

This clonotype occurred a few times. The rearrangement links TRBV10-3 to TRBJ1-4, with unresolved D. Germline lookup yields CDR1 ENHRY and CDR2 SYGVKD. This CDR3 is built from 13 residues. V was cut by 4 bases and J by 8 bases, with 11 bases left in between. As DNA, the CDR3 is TGTGCCATCAGTGCGTCAGTGGGGGAAAAACTGTTTTTT. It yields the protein CAISASVGEKLFF.

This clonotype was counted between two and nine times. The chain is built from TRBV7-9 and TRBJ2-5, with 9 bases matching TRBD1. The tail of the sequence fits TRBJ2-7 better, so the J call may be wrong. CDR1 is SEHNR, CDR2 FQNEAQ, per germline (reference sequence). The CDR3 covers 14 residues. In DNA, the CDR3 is TGTGCCAGCAGCCGGGACAGGGAATTCGACGAGCAGTACTTC. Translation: CASSRDREFDEQYF.

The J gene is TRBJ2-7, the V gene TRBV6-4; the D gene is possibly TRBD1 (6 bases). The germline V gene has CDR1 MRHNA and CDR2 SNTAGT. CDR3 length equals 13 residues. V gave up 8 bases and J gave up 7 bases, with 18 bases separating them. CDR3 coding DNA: TGTGCCAGCCAGGAACAGGGCCCGCTAGAGCAGTACTTC. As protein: CASQEQGPLEQYF.

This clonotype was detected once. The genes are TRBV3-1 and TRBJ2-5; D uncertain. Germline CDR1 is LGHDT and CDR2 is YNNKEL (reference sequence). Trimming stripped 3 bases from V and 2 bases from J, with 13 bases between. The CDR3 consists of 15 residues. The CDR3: CASSQEQDRQETQYF. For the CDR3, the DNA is TGTGCCAGCAGCCAGGAACAAGACCGACAAGAGACCCAGTACTTC.